What follows describes a single T cell receptor (beta chain). These data are taken from a study of blood T cell repertoires in COVID-19. This CDR3 comprises 13 residues. Germline V lookup: CDR1 MDHEN, CDR2 SYDVKM. The trim removed 8 bases at V and 7 bases at J, leaving 7 bases unmatched. In the study's own analysis: Amplified reference gene primers provided the basis for estimating nucleated cell counts. Method: immunoSEQ multiplex PCR; TCRdb's copy keeps in-frame clones and lacks some. The D gene and trimming were derived from the DNA, and the V and J assignments and clone size from that table. The sample shows under 400,000 clones, about 89% of them seen only once. Clinical history reported by participants formed the basis on which cohorts were assigned.

The receptor was derived from a man aged 40-50 years in a cohort exposed to, infected with or recovered from COVID-19 (not recorded which). Sequencing was performed on PBMCs or T cells enriched from blood (not recorded which). This chain joins TRBV28 and TRBJ2-1; 8 bases are shared with TRBD1. This CDR3 is CASQDRAGNEQFF. In nucleotides, the CDR3 is TGTGCCAGCCAGGACAGGGCGGGGAATGAGCAGTTCTTC. Combining the CDR3 with reference TRBV28 and TRBJ2-1 gives the whole variable domain DVKVTQSSRYLVKRTGEKVFLECVQDMDHENMFWYRQDPGLGLRLIYFSYDVKMKEKGDIPEGYSVSREKKERFSLILESASTNQTSMYLCASQDRAGNEQFFGPGTRLTVL.